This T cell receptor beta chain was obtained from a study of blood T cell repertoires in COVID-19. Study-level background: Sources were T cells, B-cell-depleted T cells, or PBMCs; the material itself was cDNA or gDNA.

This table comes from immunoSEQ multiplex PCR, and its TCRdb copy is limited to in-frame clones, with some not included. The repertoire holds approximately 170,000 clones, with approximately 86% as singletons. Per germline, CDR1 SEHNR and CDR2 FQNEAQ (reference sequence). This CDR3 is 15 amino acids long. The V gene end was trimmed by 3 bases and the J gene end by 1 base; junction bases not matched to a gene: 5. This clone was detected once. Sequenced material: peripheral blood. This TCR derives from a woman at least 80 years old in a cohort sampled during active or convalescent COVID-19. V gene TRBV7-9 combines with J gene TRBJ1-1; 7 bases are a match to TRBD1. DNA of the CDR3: TGTGCCAGCAGCTTCAGAGGGGGCGCGAACACTGAAGCTTTCTTT. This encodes CASSFRGGANTEAFF.